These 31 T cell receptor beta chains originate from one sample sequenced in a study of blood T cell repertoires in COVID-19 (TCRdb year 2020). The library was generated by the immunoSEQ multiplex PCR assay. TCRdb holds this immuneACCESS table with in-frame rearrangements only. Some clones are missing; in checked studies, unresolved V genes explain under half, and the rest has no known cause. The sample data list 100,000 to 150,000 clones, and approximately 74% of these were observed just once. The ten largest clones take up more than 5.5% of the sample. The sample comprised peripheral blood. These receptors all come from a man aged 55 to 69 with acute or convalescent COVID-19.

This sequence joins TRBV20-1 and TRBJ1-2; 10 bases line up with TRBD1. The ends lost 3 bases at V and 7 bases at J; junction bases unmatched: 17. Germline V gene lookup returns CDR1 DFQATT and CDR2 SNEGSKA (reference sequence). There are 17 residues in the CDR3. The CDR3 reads CSASTRRLTGGGRGYTF. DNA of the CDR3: TGCAGTGCTAGTACCAGACGCCTGACAGGGGGCGGACGTGGCTACACCTTC.

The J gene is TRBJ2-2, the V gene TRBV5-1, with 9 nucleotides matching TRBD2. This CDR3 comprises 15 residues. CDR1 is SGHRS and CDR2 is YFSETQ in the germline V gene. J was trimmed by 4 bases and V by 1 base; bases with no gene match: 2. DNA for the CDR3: TGCGCCAGCAGCTTGCCTAGCGGGATCACCGGGGAGCTGTTTTTT. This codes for CASSLPSGITGELFF.

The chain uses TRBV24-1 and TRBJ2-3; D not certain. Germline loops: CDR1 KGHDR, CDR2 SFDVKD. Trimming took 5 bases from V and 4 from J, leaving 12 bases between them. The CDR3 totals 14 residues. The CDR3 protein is CATSATSTADTQYF. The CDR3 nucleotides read TGTGCCACCAGTGCGACCTCAACAGCAGATACGCAGTATTTT.

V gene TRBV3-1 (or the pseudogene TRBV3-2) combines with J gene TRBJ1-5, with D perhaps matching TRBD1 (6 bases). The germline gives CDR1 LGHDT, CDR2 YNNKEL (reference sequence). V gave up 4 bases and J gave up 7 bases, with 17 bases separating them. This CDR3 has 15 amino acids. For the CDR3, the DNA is TGTGCCAGCAGCCCCGGGGTACAGGGCGGGCAGCCCCAGCATTTT. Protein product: CASSPGVQGGQPQHF.

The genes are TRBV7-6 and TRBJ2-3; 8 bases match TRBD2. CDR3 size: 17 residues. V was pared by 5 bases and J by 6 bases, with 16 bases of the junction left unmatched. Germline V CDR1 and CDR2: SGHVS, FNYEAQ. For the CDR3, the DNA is TGTGCCAGCAGCCCCCGGGAGGGGGGCGGCCTCCGCGATACGCAGTATTTT. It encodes CASSPREGGGLRDTQYF.

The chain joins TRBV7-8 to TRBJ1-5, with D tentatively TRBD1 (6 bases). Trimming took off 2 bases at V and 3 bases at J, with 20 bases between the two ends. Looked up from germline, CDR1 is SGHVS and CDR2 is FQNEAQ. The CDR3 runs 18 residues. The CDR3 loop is CASSLSFRSGTNNQPQHF. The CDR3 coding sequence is TGTGCCAGCAGCTTATCTTTTCGGTCAGGGACAAACAATCAGCCCCAGCATTTT.

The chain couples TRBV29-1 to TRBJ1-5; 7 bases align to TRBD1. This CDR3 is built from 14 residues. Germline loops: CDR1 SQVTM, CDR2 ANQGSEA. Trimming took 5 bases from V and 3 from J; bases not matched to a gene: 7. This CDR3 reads CSVQGGQPNQPQHF. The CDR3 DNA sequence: TGCAGCGTTCAGGGGGGACAGCCCAATCAGCCCCAGCATTTT.

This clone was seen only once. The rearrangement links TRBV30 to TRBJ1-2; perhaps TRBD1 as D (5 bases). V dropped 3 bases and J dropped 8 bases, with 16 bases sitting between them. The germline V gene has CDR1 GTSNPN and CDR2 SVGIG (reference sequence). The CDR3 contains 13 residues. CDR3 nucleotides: TGTGCCTGGAGCCCTGGGGAGGGGAGAGGCTACACCTTC. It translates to CAWSPGEGRGYTF.

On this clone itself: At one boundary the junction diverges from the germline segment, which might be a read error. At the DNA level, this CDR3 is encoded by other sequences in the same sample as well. This chain's CDR3 is CAISDPRQGQSPLHF. In DNA, the CDR3 is TGTGCCATCAGTGATCCCCGACAGGGGCAATCACCTCTCCACTTT. V is TRBV10-3 and J is TRBJ1-6; 8 bases agree with TRBD1. Per the germline V gene, CDR1 is ENHRY and CDR2 is SYGVKD. This CDR3 spans 15 amino acids.

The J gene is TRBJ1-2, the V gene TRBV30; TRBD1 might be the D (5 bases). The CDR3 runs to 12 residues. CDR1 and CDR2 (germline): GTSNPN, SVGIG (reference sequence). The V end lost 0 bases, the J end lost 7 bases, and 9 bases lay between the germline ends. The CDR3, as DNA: TGTGCCTGGAGTGTAGGAGGGACTGGCTACACCTTC. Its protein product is CAWSVGGTGYTF.

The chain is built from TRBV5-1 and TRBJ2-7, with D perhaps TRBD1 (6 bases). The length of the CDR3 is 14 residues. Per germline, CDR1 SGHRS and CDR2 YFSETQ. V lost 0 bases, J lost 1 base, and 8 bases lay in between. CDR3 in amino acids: CASSLGDRSYEQYF. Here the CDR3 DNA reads TGCGCCAGCAGCTTGGGTGACAGGTCCTACGAGCAGTACTTC.

The CDR3 region is CASSLLWSTNEKLFF. The CDR3 nucleotides read TGTGCCAGCAGCTTACTATGGTCAACTAATGAAAAACTGTTTTTT. The rearrangement joins TRBV11-3 to TRBJ1-4; D not certain. The CDR3 is 15 residues long. Germline CDR1 and CDR2: SGHNT and YENEEA. Trimming removed 2 bases from V and 0 bases from J, with 7 bases in between.

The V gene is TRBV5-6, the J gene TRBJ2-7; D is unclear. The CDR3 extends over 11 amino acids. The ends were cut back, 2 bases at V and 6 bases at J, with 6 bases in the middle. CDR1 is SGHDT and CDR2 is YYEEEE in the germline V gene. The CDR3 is CASSFEAEQYF. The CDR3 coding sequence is TGTGCCAGCAGCTTCGAGGCCGAGCAGTACTTC.

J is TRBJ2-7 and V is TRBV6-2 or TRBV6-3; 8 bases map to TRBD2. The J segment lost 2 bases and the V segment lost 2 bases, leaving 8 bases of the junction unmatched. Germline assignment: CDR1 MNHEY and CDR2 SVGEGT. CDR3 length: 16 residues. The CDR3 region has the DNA TGTGCCAGCAGTTACCGTCTGCGGGGGGTGACCTACGAGCAGTACTTC. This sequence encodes CASSYRLRGVTYEQYF.

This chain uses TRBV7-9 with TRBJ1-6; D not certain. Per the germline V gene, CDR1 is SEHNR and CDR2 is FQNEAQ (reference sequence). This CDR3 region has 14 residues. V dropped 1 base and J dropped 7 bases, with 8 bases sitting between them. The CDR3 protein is CASSLDYGNSPLHF. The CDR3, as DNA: TGTGCCAGCAGCTTAGACTACGGCAATTCACCCCTCCACTTT.

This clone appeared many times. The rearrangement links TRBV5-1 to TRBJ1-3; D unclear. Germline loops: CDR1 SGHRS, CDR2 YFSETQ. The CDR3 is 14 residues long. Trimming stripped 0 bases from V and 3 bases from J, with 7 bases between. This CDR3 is CASSLDHSGNTIYF. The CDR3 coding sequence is TGCGCCAGCAGCTTGGATCACAGTGGAAACACCATATATTTT.

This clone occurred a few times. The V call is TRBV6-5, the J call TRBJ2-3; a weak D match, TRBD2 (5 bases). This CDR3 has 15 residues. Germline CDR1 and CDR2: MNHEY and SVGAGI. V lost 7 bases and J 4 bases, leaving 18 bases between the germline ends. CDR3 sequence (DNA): TGTGCCAGCACCCCCGGGATATTCCGCCCAGATACGCAGTATTTT. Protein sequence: CASTPGIFRPDTQYF.

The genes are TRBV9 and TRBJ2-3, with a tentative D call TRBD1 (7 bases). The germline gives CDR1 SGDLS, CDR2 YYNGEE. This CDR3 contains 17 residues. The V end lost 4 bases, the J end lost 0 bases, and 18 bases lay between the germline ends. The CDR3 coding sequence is TGTGCCAGCAGCAAAAGTGTGGCAGGGGGGAGCACAGATACGCAGTATTTT. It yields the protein CASSKSVAGGSTDTQYF.

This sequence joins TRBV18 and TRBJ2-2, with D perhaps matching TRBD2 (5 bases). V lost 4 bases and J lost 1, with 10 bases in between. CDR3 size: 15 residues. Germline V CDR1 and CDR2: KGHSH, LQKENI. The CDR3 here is CASSQDFLNTGELFF. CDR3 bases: TGTGCCAGCTCACAGGACTTTTTGAACACCGGGGAGCTGTTTTTT.

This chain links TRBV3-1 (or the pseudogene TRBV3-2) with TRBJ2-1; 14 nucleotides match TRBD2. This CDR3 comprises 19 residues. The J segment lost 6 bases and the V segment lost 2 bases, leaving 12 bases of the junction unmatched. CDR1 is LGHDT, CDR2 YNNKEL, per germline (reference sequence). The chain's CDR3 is CASSQHGLAGGTRGNEQFF. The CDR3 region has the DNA TGTGCCAGCAGCCAACATGGACTAGCGGGAGGCACGAGGGGCAATGAGCAGTTCTTC.

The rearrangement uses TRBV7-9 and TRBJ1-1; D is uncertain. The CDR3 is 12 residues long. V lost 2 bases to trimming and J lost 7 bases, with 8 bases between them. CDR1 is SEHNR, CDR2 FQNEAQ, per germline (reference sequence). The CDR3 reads CASSLNVLEAFF. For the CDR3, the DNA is TGTGCCAGCAGCTTAAATGTTCTTGAAGCTTTCTTT. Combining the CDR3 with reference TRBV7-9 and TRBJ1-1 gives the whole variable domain DTGVSQNPRHKITKRGQNVTFRCDPISEHNRLYWYRQTLGQGPEFLTYFQNEAQLEKSRLLSDRFSAERPKGSFSTLEIQRTEQGDSAMYLCASSLNVLEAFFGQGTRLTVV.

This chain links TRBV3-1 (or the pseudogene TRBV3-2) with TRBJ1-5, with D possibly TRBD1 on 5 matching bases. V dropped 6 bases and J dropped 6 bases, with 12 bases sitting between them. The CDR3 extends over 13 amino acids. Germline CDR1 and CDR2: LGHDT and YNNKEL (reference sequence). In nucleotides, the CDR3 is TGTGCCAGCAGTCAGGGAGGTAGTCAGCCCCAGCATTTT. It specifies CASSQGGSQPQHF.

The CDR3 bases are TGTGCCAGCAGCTTCGCCGGGACAGGGCAGGAGACCCAGTACTTC. Amino acids: CASSFAGTGQETQYF. The rearrangement uses TRBV11-3 and TRBJ2-5; 9 nucleotides match TRBD1. Looked up from germline, CDR1 is SGHNT and CDR2 is YENEEA. V shed 3 bases, J shed 5 bases, and the junction held 7 bases outside the gene matches. The CDR3 length is 15 residues.

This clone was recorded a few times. For the CDR3, the DNA is TGTGCCAGCAGTCAGGGATCCTTTAACTATGGCTACACCTTC. This encodes CASSQGSFNYGYTF. V usage is TRBV2 and J usage is TRBJ1-2; a weak D match, TRBD1 (5 bases). The CDR3 sequence is 14 residues long. Germline V lookup: CDR1 SNHLY, CDR2 FYNNEI. Deletions cut 5 bases from V and 1 base from J, with 11 bases between.

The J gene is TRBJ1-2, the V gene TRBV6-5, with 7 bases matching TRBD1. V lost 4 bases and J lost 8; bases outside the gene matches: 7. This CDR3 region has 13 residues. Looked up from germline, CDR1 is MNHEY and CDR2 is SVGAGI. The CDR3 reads CASSSQGHGGYTF. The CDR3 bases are TGTGCCAGCAGTTCACAGGGGCATGGAGGCTACACCTTC.

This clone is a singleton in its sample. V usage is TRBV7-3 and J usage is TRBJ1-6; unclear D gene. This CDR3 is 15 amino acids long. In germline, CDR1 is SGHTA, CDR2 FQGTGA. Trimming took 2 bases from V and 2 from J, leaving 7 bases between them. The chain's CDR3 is CASSLGQTYNSPLHF. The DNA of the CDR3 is TGTGCCAGCAGCTTAGGCCAGACCTATAATTCACCCCTCCACTTT.

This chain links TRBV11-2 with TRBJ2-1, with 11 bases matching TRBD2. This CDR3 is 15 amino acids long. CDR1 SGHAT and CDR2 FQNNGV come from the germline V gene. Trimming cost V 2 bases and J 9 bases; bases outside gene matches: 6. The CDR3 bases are TGTGCCAGCAGCTTACCTACTAGCGGGAGAGTTGAGCAGTTCTTC. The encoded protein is CASSLPTSGRVEQFF.

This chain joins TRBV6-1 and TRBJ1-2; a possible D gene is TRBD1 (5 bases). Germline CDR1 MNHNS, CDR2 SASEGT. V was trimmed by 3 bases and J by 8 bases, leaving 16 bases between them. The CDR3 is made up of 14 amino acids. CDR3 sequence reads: CASSDGGVVVGYTF. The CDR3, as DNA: TGTGCCAGCAGTGACGGGGGGGTGGTGGTCGGCTACACCTTC.

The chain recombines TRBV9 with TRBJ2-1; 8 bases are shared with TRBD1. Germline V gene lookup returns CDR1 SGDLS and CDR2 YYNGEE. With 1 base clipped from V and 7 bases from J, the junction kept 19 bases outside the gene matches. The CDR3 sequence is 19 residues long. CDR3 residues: CASSVRSNRMTGEENEQFF. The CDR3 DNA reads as TGTGCCAGCAGCGTAAGATCAAACCGTATGACAGGGGAGGAAAATGAGCAGTTCTTC. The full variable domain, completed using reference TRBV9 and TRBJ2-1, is DSGVTQTPKHLITATGQRVTLRCSPRSGDLSVYWYQQSLDQGLQFLIQYYNGEERAKGNILERFSAQQFPDLHSELNLSSLELGDSALYFCASSVRSNRMTGEENEQFFGPGTRLTVL.

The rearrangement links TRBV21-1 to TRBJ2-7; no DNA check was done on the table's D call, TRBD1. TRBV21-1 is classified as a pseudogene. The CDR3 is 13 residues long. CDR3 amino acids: CASREDRDYEQYF. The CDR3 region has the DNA TGTGCCAGCAGGGAGGACAGGGATTACGAGCAGTACTTC.

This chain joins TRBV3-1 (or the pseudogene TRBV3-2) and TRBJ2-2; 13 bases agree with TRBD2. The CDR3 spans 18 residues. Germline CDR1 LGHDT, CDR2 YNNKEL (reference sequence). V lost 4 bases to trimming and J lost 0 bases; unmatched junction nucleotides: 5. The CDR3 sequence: CASSRGLAGNANTGELFF. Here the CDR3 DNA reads TGTGCCAGCAGCCGGGGACTAGCGGGGAACGCGAACACCGGGGAGCTGTTTTTT.